Shown below are 32 T cell receptor beta chains from a single sample sequenced in a study of blood T cell repertoires in COVID-19. Method: immunoSEQ multiplex PCR; TCRdb's copy keeps in-frame clones and lacks some. The data show 250,000 to 300,000 clones, 86% seen once. Sequencing was done on a sample of peripheral blood. The receptors here all came from a young woman with active or convalescent COVID-19.

The rearrangement links TRBV18 to TRBJ1-2, with TRBD1 identical over 10 bases. V lost 3 bases, J lost 3 bases, and 10 bases stayed unmatched. The CDR3 has 17 amino acids. Per germline, CDR1 KGHSH and CDR2 LQKENI. The CDR3 region is CASSPTGGADFDYGYTF. CDR3 DNA sequence: TGTGCCAGCTCACCGACAGGGGGCGCTGATTTCGACTATGGCTACACCTTC.

This clone was recorded a few times. The rearrangement links TRBV19 to TRBJ2-7; 8 positions match TRBD1. CDR3 length equals 14 residues. J gave up 9 bases and V 4 bases, and 11 bases lay outside the gene matches. Germline V CDR1 and CDR2: LNHDA, SQIVND (reference sequence). The CDR3 is CASSTRGQESGQYF. In DNA form, the CDR3 reads TGTGCCAGTAGTACGAGGGGACAGGAGAGTGGGCAGTACTTC. Drawing the rest from reference TRBV19 and TRBJ2-7, the complete variable domain is DGGITQSPKYLFRKEGQNVTLSCEQNLNHDAMYWYRQDPGQGLRLIYYSQIVNDFQKGDIAEGYSVSREKKESFPLTVTSAQKNPTAFYLCASSTRGQESGQYFGPGTRLTVT.

The chain joins TRBV9 to TRBJ2-2; D unclear. The V and J ends lost 0 bases and 2 bases respectively, with 11 bases between them. Germline loops: CDR1 SGDLS, CDR2 YYNGEE. This CDR3 region has 16 residues. CDR3 sequence reads: CASSVELSYNTGELFF. The CDR3 nucleotides are TGTGCCAGCAGCGTAGAACTTAGTTATAACACCGGGGAGCTGTTTTTT.

The table lists this clone with a few counts. The V call is TRBV28, the J call TRBJ1-2; 8 bases fit TRBD1. The CDR3 extends over 15 amino acids. V dropped 8 bases and J dropped 4; count of bases not matched to a gene: 12. The germline gives CDR1 MDHEN, CDR2 SYDVKM. The CDR3 DNA reads as TGTGCCAGCCGGGGTGTGGGCAGGGGGCTCTATGGCTACACCTTC. It is translated as CASRGVGRGLYGYTF.

The CDR3 region has the DNA TGTGCCTGGAGATCTACTGGTCTTGGTTCTAACACCTTC. It encodes CAWRSTGLGSNTF. The chain carries TRBV30 and TRBJ1-2; D ambiguous. The CDR3 sequence is 13 residues long. Germline V gene sequence: CDR1 GTSNPN, CDR2 SVGIG (reference sequence). The V gene lost 3 bases and the J gene lost 12 bases, with 20 bases spanning the gap.

V is TRBV2 and J is TRBJ2-5; 8 bases fit TRBD2. The CDR3 consists of 14 residues. Per the germline V gene, CDR1 is SNHLY and CDR2 is FYNNEI. With V trimmed by 6 bases and J by 5 bases, 8 bases remained unmatched. CDR3 residues: CASRARTSSETQYF. The CDR3 DNA reads as TGTGCCAGCAGGGCCCGGACTAGCTCTGAGACCCAGTACTTC.

The J gene is TRBJ1-1, the V gene TRBV10-2; 8 bases match TRBD1. Germline CDR1 reads WSHSY; CDR2 reads SAAADI. This CDR3 is 14 amino acids long. Unmatched junction bases numbered 5, after V lost 2 bases and J lost 6 bases. CDR3 residues: CASSESRGRAEAFF. CDR3 nucleotides: TGCGCCAGCAGTGAGAGCAGGGGGCGGGCTGAAGCTTTCTTT.

This clone was detected a few times. The chain joins TRBV6-5 to TRBJ2-7; D gene ambiguous. Germline V lookup: CDR1 MNHEY, CDR2 SVGAGI. V lost 4 bases and J lost 3, with 10 bases in between. This CDR3 spans 13 amino acids. The chain's CDR3 is CASSSSWFYEQYF. CDR3 sequence (DNA): TGTGCCAGCAGTTCCAGTTGGTTCTACGAGCAGTACTTC.

The V call is TRBV12-3 or TRBV12-4, the J call TRBJ2-1; D unclear. The V end was cut by 8 bases, the J end by 0 bases, with 5 bases between. The CDR3 length is 12 residues. The CDR3 protein is CASFSSYNEQFF. For the CDR3, the DNA is TGTGCCAGCTTCAGCTCCTACAATGAGCAGTTCTTC.

V gene TRBV5-6 combines with J gene TRBJ2-3, with 12 bases that match TRBD2. Trimming at V came to 4 bases and at J to 5 bases, leaving 14 bases not matched to a gene. The CDR3 has 18 residues. CDR1 and CDR2 from the germline V gene are SGHDT and YYEEEE. CDR3 nucleotide sequence: TGTGCCAGCAGCAGGATAACCTCTAGCGGGGGGGCAGGAGATACGCAGTATTTT. Its protein product is CASSRITSSGGAGDTQYF.

The rearrangement joins TRBV7-9 to TRBJ1-1, with a possible D match to TRBD1 (6 bases). Germline values: CDR1 SEHNR, CDR2 FQNEAQ (reference sequence). The CDR3 totals 15 residues. With 10 bases removed from V and 3 bases from J, the gap between germline ends came to 21 bases. In DNA, the CDR3 is TGTGCCACATTAGACGGAGACAGGACCTACACTGAAGCTTTCTTT. It is translated as CATLDGDRTYTEAFF.

The chain carries TRBV9 and TRBJ2-1; 7 bases map to TRBD1. CDR1 is SGDLS and CDR2 is YYNGEE in the germline V gene. The CDR3 length is 14 residues. Losses at the gene ends were 4 bases for V and 4 bases for J; bases not matched to a gene: 5. CDR3 bases: TGTGCCAGCAGCCTAGGGGGCTCTTACAATGAGCAGTTCTTC. Protein sequence: CASSLGGSYNEQFF.

The chain combines TRBV30 with TRBJ2-3; 13 bases map to TRBD2. The CDR3 totals 16 residues. The junction had 9 bases not matched to a gene; V was cut back by 3 bases and J by 6 bases. CDR1 is GTSNPN, CDR2 SVGIG, per germline (reference sequence). CDR3 DNA: TGTGCCTGGAGCTCACCGACTAGCGGGGGGAGGGATACGCAGTATTTT. Translating it yields CAWSSPTSGGRDTQYF.

The J gene is TRBJ2-5, the V gene TRBV6-5; 14 positions agree with TRBD2. Trimming cost V 8 bases and J 5 bases; bases outside gene matches: 7. The length of the CDR3 is 15 residues. CDR1 and CDR2 from the germline V gene are MNHEY and SVGAGI. The CDR3 DNA is TGTGCCAGCCGACTAGCGGGGGGGGATGTGGAGACCCAGTACTTC. Its protein is CASRLAGGDVETQYF.

In its sample, this clone was seen once. The gene calls are TRBV7-2 and TRBJ2-7, with 8 nucleotides matching TRBD1. The V gene's germline CDR1 is SGHTA and CDR2 FQGNSA. Trimming at V came to 6 bases and at J to 6 bases, leaving 1 base not matched to a gene. This CDR3 is 11 amino acids long. CDR3 in amino acids: CASSTGGEQYF. CDR3 coding DNA: TGTGCCAGCAGTACAGGGGGCGAGCAGTACTTC.

The table lists this clone with a count of one. The chain links TRBV5-1 to TRBJ1-1; D remains unclear. The germline CDR1 and CDR2 sequences are SGHRS and YFSETQ. Trimming shortened V by 2 bases and J by 1 base, and 9 bases separated the two germline ends. The CDR3 spans 14 residues. The CDR3 coding sequence is TGCGCCAGCAGCTTAGCCCCGCCGAACACTGAAGCTTTCTTT. Translated, it gives CASSLAPPNTEAFF.

The chain joins TRBV24-1 to TRBJ1-2, with 8 bases matching TRBD1. The CDR3 contains 14 residues. Germline loops: CDR1 KGHDR, CDR2 SFDVKD. The V segment lost 3 bases and the J segment 8 bases; nucleotides outside the gene matches: 7. The CDR3 sequence is CATSDLTGEDGYTF. The CDR3 DNA reads TGTGCCACCAGTGATCTGACAGGGGAGGACGGCTACACCTTC.

This clone has only one observation. The rearrangement joins TRBV28 to TRBJ1-2; D remains ambiguous. Per the germline V gene, CDR1 is MDHEN and CDR2 is SYDVKM. V was clipped by 11 bases and J by 1 base, with 8 bases between them. The CDR3 totals 11 residues. The CDR3 reads CAAGDNYGYTF. Written as DNA, the CDR3 is TGTGCCGCCGGGGATAACTATGGCTACACCTTC.

Turning to this clone: The identical CDR3 is also encoded by other nucleotide sequences in the sample. The gene calls are TRBV6-5 and TRBJ1-4, with D possibly TRBD1 on 5 matching bases. Trimming stripped 2 bases from V and 7 bases from J, with 11 bases between. In germline, CDR1 is MNHEY, CDR2 SVGAGI. This CDR3 contains 14 residues. CDR3 bases: TGTGCCAGCAGTTACCGGGGGTTAGGTGAAAAACTGTTTTTT. Amino acid sequence: CASSYRGLGEKLFF.

V is TRBV18 and J is TRBJ2-7; possibly TRBD1 for D (6 bases). The CDR3 totals 15 residues. Germline V gene data show CDR1 as KGHSH and CDR2 as LQKENI. V was pared by 3 bases and J by 1 base, with 13 bases between. Here the CDR3 reads CASSPSPDSSYEQYF. The CDR3 DNA follows: TGTGCCAGCTCACCGAGCCCGGACAGTTCCTACGAGCAGTACTTC.

This chain joins TRBV19 and TRBJ2-1; 9 bases fit TRBD2. Germline CDR1 and CDR2: LNHDA and SQIVND (reference sequence). With V trimmed by 5 bases and J by 6 bases, 8 bases remained unmatched. CDR3 size: 15 residues. This chain's CDR3 is CASSLSGGSANEQFF. The CDR3 region has the DNA TGTGCCAGTAGTCTCAGCGGGGGGTCAGCCAATGAGCAGTTCTTC.

The chain is built from TRBV7-2 and TRBJ1-5; TRBD1 matches at 8 bases. CDR3 size: 17 residues. Germline V gives CDR1 SGHTA, CDR2 FQGNSA. V gave up 4 bases and J gave up 0 bases; unmatched junction bases: 8. CDR3 loop: CASSSRGQVSSNQPQHF. CDR3 DNA: TGTGCCAGCAGCTCCAGGGGGCAGGTCTCTAGCAATCAGCCCCAGCATTTT.

To note about this clone: Other DNA sequences in the same sample also yield this CDR3. The gene calls are TRBV15 and TRBJ2-5; 7 nucleotides match TRBD2. CDR3 length equals 13 residues. Germline V lookup: CDR1 LNHNV, CDR2 YYDKDF (reference sequence). V shed 3 bases and J 5 bases; nucleotides not matched to a gene: 3. The CDR3 here is CATSRQGGETQYF. CDR3 in DNA: TGTGCCACCAGCAGGCAGGGAGGGGAGACCCAGTACTTC.

V and J are TRBV7-6 and TRBJ1-3, with D unresolved. Trimming stripped 5 bases from V and 0 bases from J, with 11 bases between. The CDR3 sequence is 15 residues long. Germline-derived CDR1 and CDR2 are SGHVS and FNYEAQ. The CDR3 sequence is CASSPIPISGNTIYF. CDR3 DNA: TGTGCCAGCAGCCCAATCCCTATCTCTGGAAACACCATATATTTT.

The chain links TRBV3-1 (or the pseudogene TRBV3-2) to TRBJ2-7, with 10 bases matching TRBD2. V dropped 4 bases and J dropped 2; count of bases not matched to a gene: 8. Per germline, CDR1 LGHDT and CDR2 YNNKEL (reference sequence). There are 16 residues in the CDR3. This chain's CDR3 is CASSPWTSGKTYEQYF. CDR3 bases: TGTGCCAGCAGCCCATGGACTAGCGGAAAAACCTACGAGCAGTACTTC.

CDR3 in amino acids: CASSPNSYNEQFF. DNA for the CDR3: TGCGCCAGCAGCCCTAACAGCTACAATGAGCAGTTCTTC. The V and J genes are TRBV4-1 and TRBJ2-1; no firm D call. Per the germline V gene, CDR1 is MGHRA and CDR2 is YSYEKL. The CDR3 totals 13 residues. V was trimmed by 4 bases and J by 3 bases, leaving 7 bases between them.

As DNA, the CDR3 is TGTGCCAGCAGTTATCTGGCTAGCTATCGTCGCACAGATACGCAGTATTTT. This codes for CASSYLASYRRTDTQYF. The chain couples TRBV6-2 or TRBV6-3 to TRBJ2-3; D is possibly TRBD2 (5 bases). The CDR3 sequence is 17 residues long. The ends were cut back, 3 bases at V and 1 base at J, with 17 bases in the middle. Germline lookup yields CDR1 MNHEY and CDR2 SVGEGT.

The chain uses TRBV5-8 and TRBJ2-7, with TRBD1 matching over 8 bases. The CDR3 extends over 19 amino acids. J gave up 4 bases and V 4 bases, and 22 bases lay outside the gene matches. Germline values: CDR1 SGHTS, CDR2 YDEGEE. CDR3 in amino acids: CASSQPLRTGRRVNYEQYF. DNA of the CDR3: TGTGCCAGCAGCCAACCTCTGAGGACAGGGAGAAGAGTGAATTACGAGCAGTACTTC. The variable domain in full, with the rest retrieved from reference TRBV5-8 and TRBJ2-7, is EAGVTQSPTHLIKTRGQQATLRCSPISGHTSVYWYQQALGLGLQFLLWYDEGEERNRGNFPPRFSGRQFPNYSSELNVNALELEDSALYLCASSQPLRTGRRVNYEQYFGPGTRLTVT.

V is TRBV3-1 (or the pseudogene TRBV3-2) and J is TRBJ2-5; 13 positions match TRBD2. V shed 4 bases, J shed 6 bases, and the junction held 5 bases outside the gene matches. The CDR3 extends over 15 amino acids. Germline V CDR1 and CDR2: LGHDT, YNNKEL (reference sequence). The CDR3 nucleotides read TGTGCCAGCAGCCCCCGGACTAGCGGGGGTAAGACCCAGTACTTC. Its translation: CASSPRTSGGKTQYF.

Comments on this clone: This sample includes further DNA sequences coding for the same CDR3. The chain combines TRBV7-3 with TRBJ2-3; TRBD2 might be the D (5 bases). Deletions cut 5 bases from V and 0 bases from J, with 6 bases between. Germline V gene sequence: CDR1 SGHTA, CDR2 FQGTGA. The CDR3 extends over 13 amino acids. Here the CDR3 DNA reads TGTGCCAGCAGCCCGGGGAGCACAGATACGCAGTATTTT. The encoded protein is CASSPGSTDTQYF.

This chain uses TRBV9 with TRBJ2-7, with 8 bases aligning to TRBD1. The V segment lost 0 bases and the J segment 2 bases; nucleotides outside the gene matches: 4. This CDR3 has 15 residues. CDR1 and CDR2 from the germline V gene are SGDLS and YYNGEE. The CDR3 nucleotides read TGTGCCAGCAGCGTAGCCGGACAGGGCACCTACGAGCAGTACTTC. Amino acid sequence: CASSVAGQGTYEQYF.

CDR3 amino acids: CASSATGGGTEAFF. CDR3 coding DNA: TGTGCCAGCAGCGCGACAGGGGGCGGCACTGAAGCTTTCTTT. The chain employs TRBV9 and TRBJ1-1; TRBD1 agrees at 10 bases. Germline V gives CDR1 SGDLS, CDR2 YYNGEE. The trim removed 3 bases at V and 4 bases at J, leaving 3 bases unmatched. The CDR3 loop spans 14 amino acids.